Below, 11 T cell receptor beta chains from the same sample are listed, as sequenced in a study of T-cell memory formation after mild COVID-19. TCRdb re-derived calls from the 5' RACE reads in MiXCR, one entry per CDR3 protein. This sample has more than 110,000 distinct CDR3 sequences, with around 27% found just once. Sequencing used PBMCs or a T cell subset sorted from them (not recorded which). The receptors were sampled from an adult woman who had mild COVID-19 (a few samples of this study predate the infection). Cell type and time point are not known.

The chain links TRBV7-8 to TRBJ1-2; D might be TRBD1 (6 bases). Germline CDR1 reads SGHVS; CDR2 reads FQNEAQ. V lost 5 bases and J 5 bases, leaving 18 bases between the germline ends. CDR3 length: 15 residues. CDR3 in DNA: TGTGCCAGCAGCCACCAGACAGAGGGGGTATATGGCTACACCTTC. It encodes CASSHQTEGVYGYTF.

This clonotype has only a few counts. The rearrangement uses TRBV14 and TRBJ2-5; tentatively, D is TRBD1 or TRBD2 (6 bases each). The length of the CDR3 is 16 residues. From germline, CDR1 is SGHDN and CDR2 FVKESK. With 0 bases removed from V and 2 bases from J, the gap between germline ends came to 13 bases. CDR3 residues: CASSQDYRGPQETQYF. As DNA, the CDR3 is TGTGCCAGCAGCCAAGATTACCGGGGGCCTCAAGAGACCCAGTACTTC.

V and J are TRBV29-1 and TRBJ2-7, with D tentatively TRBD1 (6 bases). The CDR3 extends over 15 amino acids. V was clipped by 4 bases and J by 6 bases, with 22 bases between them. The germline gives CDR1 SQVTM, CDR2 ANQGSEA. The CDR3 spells CSVAGQGYVPGEQYF. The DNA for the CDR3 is TGCAGCGTTGCGGGTCAGGGGTACGTTCCTGGCGAGCAGTACTTC.

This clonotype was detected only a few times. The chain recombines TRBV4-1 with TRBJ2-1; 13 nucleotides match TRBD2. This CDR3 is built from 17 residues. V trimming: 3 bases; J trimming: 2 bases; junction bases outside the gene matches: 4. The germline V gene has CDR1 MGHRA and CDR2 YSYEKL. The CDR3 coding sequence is TGCGCCAGCAGCCAGAGGACTAGCGGGGGTACCTACAATGAGCAGTTCTTC. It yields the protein CASSQRTSGGTYNEQFF.

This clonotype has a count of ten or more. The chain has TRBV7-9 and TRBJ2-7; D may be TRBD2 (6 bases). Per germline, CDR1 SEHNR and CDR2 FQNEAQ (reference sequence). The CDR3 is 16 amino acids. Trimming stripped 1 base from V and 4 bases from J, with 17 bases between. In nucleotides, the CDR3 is TGTGCCAGCAGCTTAGGGGATGCGGGGAGTAGGTACGAGCAGTACTTC. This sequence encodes CASSLGDAGSRYEQYF. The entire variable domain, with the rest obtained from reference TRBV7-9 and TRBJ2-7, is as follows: DTGVSQNPRHKITKRGQNVTFRCDPISEHNRLYWYRQTLGQGPEFLTYFQNEAQLEKSRLLSDRFSAERPKGSFSTLEIQRTEQGDSAMYLCASSLGDAGSRYEQYFGPGTRLTVT.

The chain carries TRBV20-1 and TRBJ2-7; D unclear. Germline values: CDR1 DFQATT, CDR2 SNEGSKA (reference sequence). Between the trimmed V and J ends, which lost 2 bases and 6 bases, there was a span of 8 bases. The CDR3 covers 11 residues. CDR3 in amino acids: CSARSLGEQYF. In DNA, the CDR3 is TGCAGTGCTAGATCGCTCGGCGAGCAGTACTTC.

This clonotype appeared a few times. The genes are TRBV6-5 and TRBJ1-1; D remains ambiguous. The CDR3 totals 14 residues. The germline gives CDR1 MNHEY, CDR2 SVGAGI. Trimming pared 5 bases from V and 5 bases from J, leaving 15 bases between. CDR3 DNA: TGTGCCAGCAGTAGTCTCGGGTTAGGTACTGAAGCTTTCTTT. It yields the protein CASSSLGLGTEAFF.

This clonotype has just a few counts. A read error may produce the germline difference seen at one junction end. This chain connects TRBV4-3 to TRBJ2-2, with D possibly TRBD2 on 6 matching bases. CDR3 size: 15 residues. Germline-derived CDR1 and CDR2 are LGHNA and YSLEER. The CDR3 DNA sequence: TGCGCCAGCAGCCAAGTTGCGGGGAACACCGTGGAGCTGTTTTTT. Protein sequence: CASSQVAGNTVELFF.

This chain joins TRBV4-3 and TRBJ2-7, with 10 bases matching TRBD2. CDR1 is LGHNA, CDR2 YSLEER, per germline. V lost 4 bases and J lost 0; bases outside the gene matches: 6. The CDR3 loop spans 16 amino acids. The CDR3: CASSLSRLAGSYEQYF. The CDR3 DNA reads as TGCGCCAGCAGCCTCTCCCGACTAGCGGGCTCCTACGAGCAGTACTTC.

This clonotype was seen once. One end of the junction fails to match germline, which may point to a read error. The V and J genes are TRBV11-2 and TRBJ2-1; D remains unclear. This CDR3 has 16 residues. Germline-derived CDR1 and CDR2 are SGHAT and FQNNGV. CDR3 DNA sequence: TGTGCCAGCAGCCCCCGTGCTCTGGGCTCCTACAACGAGCAGTTCTTC. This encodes CASSPRALGSYNEQFF.

The CDR3: CASRPVGGNTGELFF. The CDR3 DNA reads TGTGCCAGCAGACCGGTCGGGGGCAACACCGGGGAGCTGTTTTTT. The V gene is TRBV6-2 or TRBV6-3, the J gene TRBJ2-2; D tentatively fits TRBD1 or TRBD2 (6 bases each). The length of the CDR3 is 15 residues. Germline V gene sequence: CDR1 MNHEY, CDR2 SVGEGT. Deletions cut 6 bases from V and 2 bases from J, with 13 bases between.